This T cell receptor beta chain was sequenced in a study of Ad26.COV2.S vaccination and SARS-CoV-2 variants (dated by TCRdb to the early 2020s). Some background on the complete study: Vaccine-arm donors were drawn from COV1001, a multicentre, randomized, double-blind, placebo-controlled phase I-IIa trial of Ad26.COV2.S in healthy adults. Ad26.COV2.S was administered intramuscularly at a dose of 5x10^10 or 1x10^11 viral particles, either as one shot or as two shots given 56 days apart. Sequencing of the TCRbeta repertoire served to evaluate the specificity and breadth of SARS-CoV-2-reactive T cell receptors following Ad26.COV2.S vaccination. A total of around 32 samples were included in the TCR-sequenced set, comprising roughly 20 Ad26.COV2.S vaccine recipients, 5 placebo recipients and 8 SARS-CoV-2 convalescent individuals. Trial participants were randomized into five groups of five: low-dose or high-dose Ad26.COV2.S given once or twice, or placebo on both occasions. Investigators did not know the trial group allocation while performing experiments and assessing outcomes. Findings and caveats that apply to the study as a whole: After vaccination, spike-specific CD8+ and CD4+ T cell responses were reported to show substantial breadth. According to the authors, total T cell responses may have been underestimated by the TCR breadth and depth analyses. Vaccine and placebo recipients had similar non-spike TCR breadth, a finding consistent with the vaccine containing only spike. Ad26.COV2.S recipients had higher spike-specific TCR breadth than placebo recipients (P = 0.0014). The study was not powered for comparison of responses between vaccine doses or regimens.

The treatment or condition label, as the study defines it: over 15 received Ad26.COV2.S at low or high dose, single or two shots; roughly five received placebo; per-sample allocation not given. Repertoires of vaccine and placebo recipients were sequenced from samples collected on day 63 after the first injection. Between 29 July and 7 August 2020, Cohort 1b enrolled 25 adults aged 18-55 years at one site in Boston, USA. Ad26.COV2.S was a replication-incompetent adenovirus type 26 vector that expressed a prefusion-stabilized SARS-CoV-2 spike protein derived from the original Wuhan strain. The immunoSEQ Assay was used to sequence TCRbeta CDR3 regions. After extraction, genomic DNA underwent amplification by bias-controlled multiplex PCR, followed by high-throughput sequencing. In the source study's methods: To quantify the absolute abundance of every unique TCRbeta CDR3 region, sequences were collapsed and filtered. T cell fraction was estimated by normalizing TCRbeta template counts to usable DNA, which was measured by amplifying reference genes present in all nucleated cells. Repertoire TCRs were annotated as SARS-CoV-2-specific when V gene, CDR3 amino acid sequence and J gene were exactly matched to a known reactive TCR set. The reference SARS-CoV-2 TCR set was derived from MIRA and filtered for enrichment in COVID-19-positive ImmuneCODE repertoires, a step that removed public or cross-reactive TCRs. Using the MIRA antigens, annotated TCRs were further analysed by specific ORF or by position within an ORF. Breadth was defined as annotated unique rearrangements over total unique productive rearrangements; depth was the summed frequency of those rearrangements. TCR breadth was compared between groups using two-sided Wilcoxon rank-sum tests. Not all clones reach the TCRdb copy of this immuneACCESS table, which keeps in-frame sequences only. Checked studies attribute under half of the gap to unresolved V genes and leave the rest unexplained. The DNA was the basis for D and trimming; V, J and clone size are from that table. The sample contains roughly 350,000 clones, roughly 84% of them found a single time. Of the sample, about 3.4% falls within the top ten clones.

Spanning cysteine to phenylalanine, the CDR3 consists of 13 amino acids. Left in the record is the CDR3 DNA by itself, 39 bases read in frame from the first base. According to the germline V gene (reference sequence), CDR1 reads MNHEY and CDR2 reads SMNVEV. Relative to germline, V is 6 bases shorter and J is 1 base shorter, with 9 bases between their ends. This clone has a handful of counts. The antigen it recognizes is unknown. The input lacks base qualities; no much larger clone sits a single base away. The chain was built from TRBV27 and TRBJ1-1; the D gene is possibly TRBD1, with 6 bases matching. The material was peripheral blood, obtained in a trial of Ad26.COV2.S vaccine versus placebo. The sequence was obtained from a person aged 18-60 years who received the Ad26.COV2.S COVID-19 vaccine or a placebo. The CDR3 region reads CASSSTGNTEAFF. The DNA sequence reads TGTGCCAGCAGCTCGACAGGGAACACTGAAGCTTTCTTT.